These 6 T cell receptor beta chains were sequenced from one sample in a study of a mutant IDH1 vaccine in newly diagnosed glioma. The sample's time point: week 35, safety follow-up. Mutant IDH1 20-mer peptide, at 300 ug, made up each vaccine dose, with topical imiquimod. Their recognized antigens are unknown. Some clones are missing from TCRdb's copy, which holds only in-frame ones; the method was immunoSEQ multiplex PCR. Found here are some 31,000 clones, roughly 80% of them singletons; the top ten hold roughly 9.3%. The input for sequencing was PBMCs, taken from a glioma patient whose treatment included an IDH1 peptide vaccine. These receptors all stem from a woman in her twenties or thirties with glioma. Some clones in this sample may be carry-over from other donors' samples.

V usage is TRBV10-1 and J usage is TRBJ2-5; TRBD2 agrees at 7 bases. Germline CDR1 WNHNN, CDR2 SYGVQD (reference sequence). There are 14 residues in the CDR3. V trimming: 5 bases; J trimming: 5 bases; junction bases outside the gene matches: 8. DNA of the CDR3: TGCGCCAGCAGTAGAGCGGGATCAGGGGAGACCCAGTACTTC. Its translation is CASSRAGSGETQYF.

Here the CDR3 reads CASSSSGSREQYF. DNA of the CDR3: TGTGCCAGCAGCTCTAGCGGGAGTCGCGAGCAGTACTTC. The chain couples TRBV7-2 to TRBJ2-7; TRBD2 matches at 10 bases. Trimming at V came to 4 bases and at J to 6 bases, leaving 3 bases not matched to a gene. Germline CDR1 reads SGHTA; CDR2 reads FQGNSA. The CDR3 has 13 amino acids.

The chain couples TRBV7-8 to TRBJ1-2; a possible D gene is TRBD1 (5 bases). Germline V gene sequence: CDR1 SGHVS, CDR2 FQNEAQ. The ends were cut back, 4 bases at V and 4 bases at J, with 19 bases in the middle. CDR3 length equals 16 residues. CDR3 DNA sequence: TGTGCCAGCAGCTCCAGCCCCCAGGGACGGGGCTATGGCTACACCTTC. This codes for CASSSSPQGRGYGYTF.

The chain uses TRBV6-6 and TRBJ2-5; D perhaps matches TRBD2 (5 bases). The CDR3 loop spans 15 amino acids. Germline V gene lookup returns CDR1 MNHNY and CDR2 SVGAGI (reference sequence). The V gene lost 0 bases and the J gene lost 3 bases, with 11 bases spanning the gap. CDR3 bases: TGTGCCAGCAGTTACTCGAGAGGGCCAAAAGAGACCCAGTACTTC. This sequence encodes CASSYSRGPKETQYF.

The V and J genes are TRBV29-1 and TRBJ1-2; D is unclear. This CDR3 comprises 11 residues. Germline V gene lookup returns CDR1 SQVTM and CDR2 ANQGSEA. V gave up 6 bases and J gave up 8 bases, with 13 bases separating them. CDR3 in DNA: TGCAGCGTCGCCGACCCGCGGGGCTACACCTTC. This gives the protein CSVADPRGYTF.

The CDR3 nucleotides are TGTGCCAGCAGCATTCGGTTAGGCCCAGCAGGCTACACCTTC. It encodes CASSIRLGPAGYTF. The chain joins TRBV7-9 to TRBJ1-2, with unresolved D. Per germline, CDR1 SEHNR and CDR2 FQNEAQ (reference sequence). The CDR3 has 14 residues. Trimming cost V 5 bases and J 8 bases, with 18 bases left between them.